This T cell receptor beta chain was sequenced in a study of T-cell reconstitution after alpha-beta-depleted transplantation in children. This clonotype was observed many times. The TCRbeta library incorporated unique molecular identifiers. TCRdb independently ran MiXCR on the PCR reads; one entry per CDR3 protein. The sample records around 500,000 distinct CDR3 sequences, roughly 23% being singletons. This CDR3 has 13 residues. Germline lookup yields CDR1 MNHNS and CDR2 SASEGT. V lost 8 bases and J 0 bases, leaving 11 bases between the germline ends. The specimen was PBMCs, mostly from graft donor cells, collected 360 days after TCRalphabeta/CD19-depleted stem cell transplant. The clonotype was recovered from a boy in the first two years of life who had a stem cell transplant for acute myeloid leukemia, so the T cells may come from the graft donor. The chain joins TRBV6-1 to TRBJ2-7; D tentatively reads TRBD1 or TRBD2 (5 bases each). CDR3 in amino acids: CASRDGDSYEQYF. The CDR3 coding sequence is TGTGCCAGCCGGGACGGAGACTCCTACGAGCAGTACTTC.